These 24 T cell receptor beta chains were all obtained from the same sample, sequenced in a study of Ad26.COV2.S vaccination and SARS-CoV-2 variants. Treatment: roughly 19 received Ad26.COV2.S at low or high dose, single or two shots; a few received placebo; per-sample allocation not given. Day 63 after the first vaccine or placebo injection was the time point for sampling. Generated by immunoSEQ multiplex PCR, the TCRdb table keeps only in-frame clones and is missing some. The table shows about 400,000 clones, with approximately 90% occurring only once. The sample consisted of peripheral blood, taken in a trial of Ad26.COV2.S vaccine versus placebo. These receptors were collected from a person aged 18-65 years who received the Ad26.COV2.S COVID-19 vaccine or a placebo.

The table lists this clone with many counts. The gene calls are TRBV6-1 and TRBJ1-6; D is unclear. V lost 4 bases and J 0 bases, leaving 10 bases between the germline ends. Germline CDR1 MNHNS, CDR2 SASEGT. This CDR3 spans 16 amino acids. The CDR3 DNA sequence: TGTGCCAGCAGTGGGACGGTGAGCTCCTATAATTCACCCCTCCACTTT. This sequence encodes CASSGTVSSYNSPLHF.

The count of this clone is one. The same CDR3 also results from other DNA sequences found in this sample. The chain employs TRBV28 and TRBJ2-2; no reliable D call. The CDR3 spans 12 residues. Trimming removed 3 bases from V and 5 bases from J, with 4 bases in between. Per the germline V gene, CDR1 is MDHEN and CDR2 is SYDVKM. CDR3 sequence: CASSLWTGELFF. The DNA of the CDR3 is TGTGCCAGCAGTTTGTGGACCGGGGAGCTGTTTTTT.

This chain joins TRBV5-5 and TRBJ2-7, with unresolved D. CDR1 and CDR2 (germline): SGHKS, YYEKEE (reference sequence). CDR3 length: 14 amino acids. The V and J ends lost 0 bases and 1 base respectively, with 8 bases between them. CDR3 sequence (DNA): TGTGCCAGCAGCTTGGTTCCCCGGTCCTACGAGCAGTACTTC. This encodes CASSLVPRSYEQYF.

The chain joins TRBV28 to TRBJ2-1; D tentatively reads TRBD1 or TRBD2 (5 bases each). The CDR3 runs to 18 residues. Germline-derived CDR1 and CDR2 are MDHEN and SYDVKM. V lost 1 base and J 0 bases, leaving 16 bases between the germline ends. In DNA form, the CDR3 reads TGTGCCAGCAGTTTATTAGGGGAGCGGATCCGCTCCTACAATGAGCAGTTCTTC. It specifies CASSLLGERIRSYNEQFF.

V gene TRBV19 combines with J gene TRBJ1-3; D uncertain. The CDR3 extends over 14 amino acids. Germline CDR1 and CDR2: LNHDA and SQIVND (reference sequence). The V end lost 1 base, the J end lost 2 bases, and 6 bases lay between the germline ends. The CDR3 spells CASSIAQPGNTIYF. As DNA, the CDR3 is TGTGCCAGTAGTATAGCACAGCCTGGAAACACCATATATTTT.

V gene TRBV7-6 combines with J gene TRBJ2-3; D not resolved. This CDR3 contains 16 residues. Trimming took 5 bases from V and 1 from J, leaving 16 bases between them. CDR1 is SGHVS, CDR2 FNYEAQ, per germline. The CDR3 region is CASSAVSALGTDTQYF. Here the CDR3 DNA reads TGTGCCAGCAGCGCCGTCTCTGCGTTGGGCACAGATACGCAGTATTTT.

The V call is TRBV11-2, the J call TRBJ2-5, with 15 bases that match TRBD2. V lost 5 bases to trimming and J lost 4 bases; unmatched junction nucleotides: 8. The CDR3 is 17 residues long. CDR1 SGHAT and CDR2 FQNNGV come from the germline V gene. The CDR3 nucleotides read TGTGCCAGCAGCCAACTGGGACTAGCGGGGGGCGGAGAGACCCAGTACTTC. It is translated as CASSQLGLAGGGETQYF. Based on the CDR3 plus reference TRBV11-2 and TRBJ2-5, the full variable domain is EAGVAQSPRYKIIEKRQSVAFWCNPISGHATLYWYQQILGQGPKLLIQFQNNGVVDDSQLPKDRFSAERLKGVDSTLKIQPAKLEDSAVYLCASSQLGLAGGGETQYFGPGTRLLVL.

The J gene is TRBJ1-3, the V gene TRBV10-3, with D possibly matching TRBD1 (5 bases). Germline V gene data show CDR1 as ENHRY and CDR2 as SYGVKD. This CDR3 contains 14 residues. With 4 bases removed from V and 4 bases from J, the gap between germline ends came to 11 bases. The CDR3 region has the DNA TGTGCCATCAGTGGTCAGCAGGGAGGAAACACCATATATTTT. As protein: CAISGQQGGNTIYF.

As DNA, the CDR3 is TGTGCCAGCAGAGCAGGGGGCTCAGACACTGAAGCTTTCTTT. This encodes CASRAGGSDTEAFF. This chain connects TRBV28 to TRBJ1-1; TRBD1 agrees at 8 bases. CDR1 and CDR2 from the germline V gene are MDHEN and SYDVKM. The CDR3 sequence is 14 residues long. Losses at the gene ends were 6 bases for V and 3 bases for J; bases not matched to a gene: 6. Using reference TRBV28 and TRBJ1-1 for the parts outside the CDR3, the full variable domain is DVKVTQSSRYLVKRTGEKVFLECVQDMDHENMFWYRQDPGLGLRLIYFSYDVKMKEKGDIPEGYSVSREKKERFSLILESASTNQTSMYLCASRAGGSDTEAFFGQGTRLTVV.

This clone appeared a few times. The chain combines TRBV13 with TRBJ2-1; 11 bases are shared with TRBD2. The length of the CDR3 is 19 residues. With V trimmed by 5 bases and J by 1 base, 13 bases remained unmatched. Germline V gene lookup returns CDR1 PRHDT and CDR2 FYEKMQ (reference sequence). This CDR3 reads CASSLYKRLAGRSYNEQFF. CDR3 bases: TGTGCCAGCAGCCTCTATAAACGACTAGCGGGAAGATCCTACAATGAGCAGTTCTTC.

The chain recombines TRBV5-4 with TRBJ2-1; perhaps TRBD2 as D (5 bases). Germline loops: CDR1 SGHNT, CDR2 YYREEE (reference sequence). The CDR3 contains 16 residues. V lost 2 bases, J lost 6 bases, and 18 bases lay in between. The DNA for the CDR3 is TGTGCCAGCAGCTTTGGACTCCTAGGGATTGGCAATGAGCAGTTCTTC. This encodes CASSFGLLGIGNEQFF.

The chain couples TRBV28 to TRBJ2-5; D is undetermined. Germline loops: CDR1 MDHEN, CDR2 SYDVKM. The CDR3 has 14 residues. Trimming stripped 6 bases from V and 1 base from J, with 12 bases between. CDR3 region: CASRWTQRQETQYF. Written as DNA, the CDR3 is TGTGCCAGCAGGTGGACGCAACGCCAAGAGACCCAGTACTTC.

CDR3 protein: CSVVGRLASTDTQYF. The CDR3 DNA reads as TGCAGCGTTGTTGGCCGCCTAGCGAGCACAGATACGCAGTATTTT. This chain joins TRBV29-1 and TRBJ2-3; tentative D call: TRBD2 (6 bases). The CDR3 runs 15 residues. V was cut by 4 bases and J by 0 bases, with 14 bases left in between. Germline loops: CDR1 SQVTM, CDR2 ANQGSEA.

The genes are TRBV5-1 and TRBJ2-7; TRBD1 matches at 8 bases. Germline loops: CDR1 SGHRS, CDR2 YFSETQ. CDR3 length equals 16 residues. Germline trimming cut 0 bases from V and 4 bases from J; bases unmatched to any gene: 9. This CDR3 reads CASSLDTRTGRYEQYF. The DNA of the CDR3 is TGCGCCAGCAGCTTGGATACTAGGACAGGGCGTTACGAGCAGTACTTC.

The chain uses TRBV9 and TRBJ2-7; D not resolved. Germline CDR1 and CDR2: SGDLS and YYNGEE. Deletions cut 1 base from V and 5 bases from J, with 7 bases between. There are 12 residues in the CDR3. CDR3 sequence (DNA): TGTGCCAGCAGCGTATCGAGCGACGAGCAGTACTTC. Protein product: CASSVSSDEQYF.

This sequence joins TRBV30 and TRBJ2-1; 9 bases are shared with TRBD2. Trimming took 2 bases from V and 4 from J; bases not matched to a gene: 15. The CDR3 extends over 18 amino acids. Germline loops: CDR1 GTSNPN, CDR2 SVGIG (reference sequence). CDR3 protein: CAWSTSGLAGPYYNEQFF. CDR3 DNA: TGTGCCTGGAGTACCTCGGGGCTAGCGGGACCATATTACAATGAGCAGTTCTTC.

The chain uses TRBV3-1 (or the pseudogene TRBV3-2) and TRBJ2-7; 8 nucleotides align to TRBD2. This CDR3 has 14 residues. CDR1 and CDR2 (germline): LGHDT, YNNKEL (reference sequence). Germline trimming cut 6 bases from V and 5 bases from J; bases unmatched to any gene: 9. The CDR3 coding sequence is TGTGCCAGCAGGGGATCCGGGACTAGGAACGAGCAGTACTTC. Amino acid sequence: CASRGSGTRNEQYF.

The chain links TRBV19 to TRBJ1-1; D possibly corresponds to TRBD1 (5 bases). V shed 3 bases and J shed 0 bases, with 14 bases lying between them. This CDR3 region has 16 residues. In germline, CDR1 is LNHDA, CDR2 SQIVND (reference sequence). CDR3 nucleotides: TGTGCCAGTAGTATTGTCGTAGGGGCCATGAACACTGAAGCTTTCTTT. This codes for CASSIVVGAMNTEAFF. Combining the CDR3 with reference TRBV19 and TRBJ1-1 gives the whole variable domain DGGITQSPKYLFRKEGQNVTLSCEQNLNHDAMYWYRQDPGQGLRLIYYSQIVNDFQKGDIAEGYSVSREKKESFPLTVTSAQKNPTAFYLCASSIVVGAMNTEAFFGQGTRLTVV.

This sequence joins TRBV7-9 and TRBJ2-5; tentative D call: TRBD2 (5 bases). Trimming shortened V by 0 bases and J by 5 bases, and 10 bases separated the two germline ends. CDR1 and CDR2 from the germline V gene are SEHNR and FQNEAQ (reference sequence). The CDR3 runs 14 residues. The CDR3 spells CASSLADYGETQYF. The DNA for the CDR3 is TGTGCCAGCAGCTTAGCAGACTATGGGGAGACCCAGTACTTC.

The sample holds a few counts of this clone. The gene calls are TRBV28 and TRBJ2-7; maybe TRBD1 (6 bases). CDR3 length equals 14 residues. V shed 5 bases and J shed 3 bases, with 14 bases lying between them. Germline CDR1 is MDHEN and CDR2 is SYDVKM. The chain's CDR3 is CASSVSRGYYEQYF. CDR3 coding DNA: TGTGCCAGCAGTGTATCTAGGGGGTACTACGAGCAGTACTTC.

The chain carries TRBV18 and TRBJ1-1; D possibly corresponds to TRBD1 (6 bases). Germline loops: CDR1 KGHSH, CDR2 LQKENI. This CDR3 has 15 residues. V lost 1 base and J lost 3, with 12 bases in between. CDR3: CASSPRGGADTEAFF. The DNA for the CDR3 is TGTGCCAGCTCACCACGCGGGGGCGCAGACACTGAAGCTTTCTTT.

A single count supports this clone. V gene TRBV28 combines with J gene TRBJ1-4; D not certain. CDR1 MDHEN and CDR2 SYDVKM come from the germline V gene. Trimming left V 6 bases short and J 8 bases short, with 16 bases between. The CDR3 extends over 14 amino acids. The CDR3 coding sequence is TGTGCCAGCAGCCGGGTCGGGGTCCGAGAAAAACTGTTTTTT. Its protein is CASSRVGVREKLFF. The variable domain in full, with the rest retrieved from reference TRBV28 and TRBJ1-4, is DVKVTQSSRYLVKRTGEKVFLECVQDMDHENMFWYRQDPGLGLRLIYFSYDVKMKEKGDIPEGYSVSREKKERFSLILESASTNQTSMYLCASSRVGVREKLFFGSGTQLSVL.

This chain links TRBV5-1 with TRBJ2-7; 14 nucleotides agree with TRBD2. This CDR3 is built from 17 residues. The germline V gene has CDR1 SGHRS and CDR2 YFSETQ. V lost 4 bases, J lost 4 bases, and 10 bases stayed unmatched. The CDR3 DNA sequence: TGCGCCAGCAGCCAAGGGACTAGCGGGAGATTTGGGTACGAGCAGTACTTC. It yields the protein CASSQGTSGRFGYEQYF. Complete variable domain (other parts from reference TRBV5-1 and TRBJ2-7): KAGVTQTPRYLIKTRGQQVTLSCSPISGHRSVSWYQQTPGQGLQFLFEYFSETQRNKGNFPGRFSGRQFSNSRSEMNVSTLELGDSALYLCASSQGTSGRFGYEQYFGPGTRLTVT.

The chain uses TRBV28 and TRBJ2-3; no firm D call. CDR1 is MDHEN and CDR2 is SYDVKM in the germline V gene. V was clipped by 4 bases and J by 5 bases, with 16 bases between them. There are 15 residues in the CDR3. This CDR3 is CASSSPRDSVDTQYF. The CDR3 coding sequence is TGTGCCAGCAGTTCTCCCCGTGACTCAGTAGATACGCAGTATTTT.